Below, one T cell receptor beta chain is given with its context. A far larger clone is one nucleotide away, so this likely arose from a read error. The data originate from a study of low-dose radiotherapy and immunotherapy resistance in tumors. Germline CDR1 reads KGHSH; CDR2 reads LQKENI. V lost 6 bases, J lost 10 bases, and 19 bases lay in between. CDR3 size: 14 residues. TRAV- and TRBV-specific primers were used for first-strand cDNA, which covered alpha and beta chains. Amplification of TCRs used a constant-region primer and V-primer adapter for about 19 PCR cycles. The authors amplified isolated mRNA by in vitro transcription. TCRdb redid the calling of the reads with MiXCR, one entry per CDR3 protein. The top ten hold approximately 5.7% of the sample, which has some 57,000 distinct CDR3 sequences, under 30% seen once. Stated time point: before trial treatment. Donors, who were enrolled in a single-arm phase I dose-escalation trial, received nivolumab, ipilimumab, aspirin, low-dose cyclophosphamide and low-dose radiotherapy. Tumors of eligible patients were advanced, solid and lacking tumor-infiltrating lymphocytes.

Sample: PBMCs, taken before treatment. The chain is built from TRBV18 and TRBJ2-1; D may be TRBD1 (5 bases). The sequence came from a male donor with prostate cancer. Here the CDR3 DNA reads TGTGCCAGCTCGCTAGGCAGGGTCACCTACGAGCAGTTCTTC. Protein sequence: CASSLGRVTYEQFF.